This passage covers 5 T cell receptor beta chains from one sample sequenced in a study of a mutant IDH1 vaccine in newly diagnosed glioma. Sample time point: week 23, last vaccination. Each dose delivered 300 ug of mutant IDH1 20-mer peptide subcutaneously with imiquimod. Libraries were prepared by immunoSEQ multiplex PCR; TCRdb keeps only in-frame clonotypes and omits some of them. The sample consists of 60,000 to 100,000 clones, approximately 89% of them appearing once. The antigens of these receptors remain unknown. The sequenced sample was PBMCs, obtained from a glioma patient whose treatment included an IDH1 peptide vaccine. The receptors originated from a woman aged 45-59 years with glioma.

The genes are TRBV30 and TRBJ1-1; D unresolved. The CDR3 has 12 residues. Germline V CDR1 and CDR2: GTSNPN, SVGIG (reference sequence). Deletions cut 4 bases from V and 10 bases from J, with 16 bases between. CDR3 sequence: CAWKKSELGAFF. The CDR3 bases are TGTGCCTGGAAAAAAAGTGAACTAGGAGCTTTCTTT.

This chain links TRBV5-1 with TRBJ1-5, with D tentatively TRBD1 (5 bases). This CDR3 comprises 13 residues. Germline CDR1 and CDR2: SGHRS and YFSETQ. The germline V and J ends were trimmed by 0 bases and 6 bases, with 7 bases remaining between them. DNA for the CDR3: TGCGCCAGCAGCTTGGAGGGGACTCAGCCCCAGCATTTT. This gives the protein CASSLEGTQPQHF. The entire variable domain, with the rest obtained from reference TRBV5-1 and TRBJ1-5, is as follows: KAGVTQTPRYLIKTRGQQVTLSCSPISGHRSVSWYQQTPGQGLQFLFEYFSETQRNKGNFPGRFSGRQFSNSRSEMNVSTLELGDSALYLCASSLEGTQPQHFGDGTRLSIL.

This clone was picked up one time. The chain is built from TRBV27 and TRBJ1-1; 9 bases agree with TRBD1. Germline CDR1 is MNHEY and CDR2 is SMNVEV (reference sequence). The trim removed 7 bases at V and 5 bases at J, leaving 17 bases unmatched. CDR3 length: 17 residues. CDR3 sequence: CASKHGTGMGRGTEAFF. The CDR3 bases are TGTGCCAGCAAACATGGGACAGGGATGGGTAGGGGGACTGAAGCTTTCTTT.

The chain is built from TRBV6-5 and TRBJ1-1; D is perhaps TRBD1 (5 bases). This CDR3 has 15 residues. Germline V CDR1 and CDR2: MNHEY, SVGAGI. Trimming took 0 bases from V and 1 from J, leaving 9 bases between them. The CDR3: CASSYSRQTNTEAFF. As DNA, the CDR3 is TGTGCCAGCAGTTACTCTAGACAGACGAACACTGAAGCTTTCTTT.

The DNA for the CDR3 is TGTGCCAGCACCCGGACTAGCGGGGCTTCCTACGAGCAGTACTTC. It yields the protein CASTRTSGASYEQYF. This chain joins TRBV28 and TRBJ2-7; TRBD2 agrees at 12 bases. V was clipped by 7 bases and J by 1 base; unmatched bases: 5. The CDR3 runs to 15 residues. Germline CDR1 is MDHEN and CDR2 is SYDVKM.